This T cell receptor (beta chain) was found in a study of blood T cell repertoires in COVID-19. Turning to the study itself: There were acute and convalescent COVID-19 samples, and they came from the United States, Italy and Spain. From T cells, B-cell-depleted T cells, or PBMCs came the material, which was cDNA or gDNA.

The CDR3 has 18 residues. The data were produced by immunoSEQ multiplex PCR, yet TCRdb's version contains in-frame clones alone and is incomplete. The data contain under 140,000 clones, roughly four fifths of them singletons. This clone appeared a single time. This TCR was recovered from a woman aged 55-70 years with acute or convalescent COVID-19. Input material: peripheral blood. The chain links TRBV21-1 to TRBJ2-6; whether TRBD2, the table's D call, matches the DNA was not checked. TRBV21-1 is a pseudogene locus. CDR3 loop: CASSPQGGVYPGANVLTF. In DNA, the CDR3 is TGTGCCAGCAGCCCCCAGGGAGGCGTCTATCCTGGGGCCAACGTCCTGACTTTC.